At least ten counts were recorded for the clone carrying this T cell receptor (beta chain). Its matching antigen is unknown. This entry belongs to a study of human T cells and chemical hapten exposure. Regarding time point: patch test 3, about 24 weeks after DPC sensitization. Treatment specified: therapeutic diphenylcyclopropenone sensitization with weekly scalp DPC. TCRdb redid the calling of the RACE reads with MiXCR, one entry per CDR3 protein. The table records over 65,000 distinct CDR3 sequences, roughly 11% of them present only once. CDR3 length: 14 amino acids. Looked up from germline, CDR1 is MRHNA and CDR2 is SNTAGT. V shed 6 bases and J shed 6 bases, with 15 bases lying between them. Study findings and constraints: Unchanged with DPC sensitization were TCRs above 1 in 1000 frequency.

Source: whole blood, taken in connection with sensitization to the hapten diphenylcyclopropenone (DPC). V gene TRBV6-4 combines with J gene TRBJ2-1; the D gene could be TRBD1 or TRBD2 (5 bases each). The TCR originated in a woman aged 45-60 years with alopecia areata. Some clones in this sample may be carry-over from other donors' samples. CDR3: CASSWGPIPNEQFF. CDR3 in DNA: TGTGCCAGCAGCTGGGGACCCATCCCCAATGAGCAGTTCTTC.